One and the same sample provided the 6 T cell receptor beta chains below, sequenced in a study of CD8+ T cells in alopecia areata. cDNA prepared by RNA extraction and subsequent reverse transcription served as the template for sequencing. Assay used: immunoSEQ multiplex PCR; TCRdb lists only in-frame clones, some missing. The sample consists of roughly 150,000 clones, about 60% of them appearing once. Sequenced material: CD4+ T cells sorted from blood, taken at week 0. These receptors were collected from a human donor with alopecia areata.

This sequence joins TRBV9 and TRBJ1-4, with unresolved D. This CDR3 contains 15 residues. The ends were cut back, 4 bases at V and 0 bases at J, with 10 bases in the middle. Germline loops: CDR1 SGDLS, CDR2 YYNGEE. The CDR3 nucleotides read TGTGCCAGCAGCCCCCTTCTATCAACTAATGAAAAACTGTTTTTT. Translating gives CASSPLLSTNEKLFF. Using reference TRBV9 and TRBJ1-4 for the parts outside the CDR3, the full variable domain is DSGVTQTPKHLITATGQRVTLRCSPRSGDLSVYWYQQSLDQGLQFLIQYYNGEERAKGNILERFSAQQFPDLHSELNLSSLELGDSALYFCASSPLLSTNEKLFFGSGTQLSVL.

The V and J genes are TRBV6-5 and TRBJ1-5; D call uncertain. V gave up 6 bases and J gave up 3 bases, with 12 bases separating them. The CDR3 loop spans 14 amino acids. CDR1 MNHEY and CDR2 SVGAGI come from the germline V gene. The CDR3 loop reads CASRRANNNQPQHF. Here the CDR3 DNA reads TGTGCCAGCAGACGGGCCAACAACAATCAGCCCCAGCATTTT.

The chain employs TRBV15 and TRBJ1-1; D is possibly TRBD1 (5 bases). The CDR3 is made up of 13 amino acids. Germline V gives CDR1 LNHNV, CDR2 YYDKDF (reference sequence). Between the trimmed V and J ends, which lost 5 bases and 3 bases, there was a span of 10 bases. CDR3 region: CATSLGGDTEAFF. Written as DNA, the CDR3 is TGTGCCACCAGCCTGGGGGGGGACACTGAAGCTTTCTTT. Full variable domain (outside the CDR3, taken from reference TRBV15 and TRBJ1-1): DAMVIQNPRYQVTQFGKPVTLSCSQTLNHNVMYWYQQKSSQAPKLLFHYYDKDFNNEADTPDNFQSRRPNTSFCFLDIRSPGLGDTAMYLCATSLGGDTEAFFGQGTRLTVV.

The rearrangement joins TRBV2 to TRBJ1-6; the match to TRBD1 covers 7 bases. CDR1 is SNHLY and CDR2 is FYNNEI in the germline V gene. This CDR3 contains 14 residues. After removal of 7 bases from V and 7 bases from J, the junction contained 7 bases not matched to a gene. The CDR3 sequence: CASNMAGGNSPLHF. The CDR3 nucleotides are TGTGCCAGCAATATGGCAGGGGGGAATTCACCCCTCCACTTT.

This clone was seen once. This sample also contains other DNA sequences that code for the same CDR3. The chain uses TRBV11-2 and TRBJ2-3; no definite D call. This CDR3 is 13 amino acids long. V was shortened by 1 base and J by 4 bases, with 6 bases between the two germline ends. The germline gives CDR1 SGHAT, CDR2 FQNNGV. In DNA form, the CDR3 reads TGTGCCAGCAGCTTAGCTGGGGCAGATACGCAGTATTTT. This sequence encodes CASSLAGADTQYF. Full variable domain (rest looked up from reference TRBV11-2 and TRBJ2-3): EAGVAQSPRYKIIEKRQSVAFWCNPISGHATLYWYQQILGQGPKLLIQFQNNGVVDDSQLPKDRFSAERLKGVDSTLKIQPAKLEDSAVYLCASSLAGADTQYFGPGTRLTVL.

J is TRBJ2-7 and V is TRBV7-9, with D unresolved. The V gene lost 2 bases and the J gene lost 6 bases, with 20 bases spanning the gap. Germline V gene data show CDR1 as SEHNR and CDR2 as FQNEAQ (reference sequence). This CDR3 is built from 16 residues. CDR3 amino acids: CASSLKGGERGGEQYF. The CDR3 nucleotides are TGTGCCAGCAGCTTAAAGGGTGGCGAGCGAGGTGGCGAGCAGTACTTC.